Listed here are 11 T cell receptor beta chains from one sample, sequenced in a study of CD8 T cells in ankylosing spondylitis. One entry per CDR3 protein results from TCRdb running MiXCR on the 5' RACE reads. The sample contains 500,000 to 550,000 distinct CDR3 sequences, about 13% of which appear only once. Their target antigens are unknown. Study-level findings and limits: Blood of patients with ankylosing spondylitis appeared to be characterized by a TCR beta motif of seven or eight highly homologous variants.

Sequenced input: blood, either unsorted or a sorted T cell fraction (not recorded which). These receptor sequences come from a male donor with ankylosing spondylitis.

The chain has TRBV11-2 and TRBJ2-5, with D perhaps matching TRBD2 (6 bases). Trimming cost V 0 bases and J 2 bases, with 10 bases left between them. This CDR3 has 15 residues. The germline gives CDR1 SGHAT, CDR2 FQNNGV. CDR3 in amino acids: CASSLDGTQQETQYF. The CDR3 nucleotides are TGTGCCAGCAGCTTAGACGGGACTCAACAAGAGACCCAGTACTTC.

The chain carries TRBV11-3 and TRBJ1-1; D uncertain. Germline CDR1 and CDR2: SGHNT and YENEEA. There are 15 residues in the CDR3. Trimming removed 7 bases at V and 1 base at J, with 16 bases between. The DNA of the CDR3 is TGTGCCAGCACCCCGGGGTTGAGCCCGAACACTGAAGCTTTCTTT. Protein product: CASTPGLSPNTEAFF.

The CDR3 loop is CASSPTRVGTTDTQYF. CDR3 coding DNA: TGTGCCAGCAGCCCGACCAGGGTGGGGACCACAGATACGCAGTATTTT. The chain joins TRBV7-9 to TRBJ2-3; D is perhaps TRBD1 or TRBD2 (5 bases each). The CDR3 length is 16 residues. Germline CDR1 and CDR2: SEHNR and FQNEAQ (reference sequence). Trimming left V 5 bases short and J 2 bases short, with 17 bases between.

This clonotype has just a few counts. The rearrangement links TRBV20-1 to TRBJ2-1; 9 positions match TRBD2. The CDR3 length is 14 residues. Germline CDR1 DFQATT, CDR2 SNEGSKA (reference sequence). Germline trimming cut 6 bases from V and 4 bases from J; bases unmatched to any gene: 7. The CDR3 coding sequence is TGCAGTGCCCCATTTGCGGGAGGGTACAATGAGCAGTTCTTC. This gives the protein CSAPFAGGYNEQFF.

The table lists this clonotype with a few counts. The chain uses TRBV5-1 and TRBJ2-3; D remains ambiguous. The CDR3 has 15 residues. V was trimmed by 4 bases and J by 2 bases, leaving 14 bases between them. Germline V CDR1 and CDR2: SGHRS, YFSETQ. In DNA form, the CDR3 reads TGCGCCAGCAGCCCACCCGAGTATGCCACAGATACGCAGTATTTT. Translating it yields CASSPPEYATDTQYF.

This clonotype was detected only a few times. The chain carries TRBV4-1 and TRBJ2-1; D not certain. Germline V lookup: CDR1 MGHRA, CDR2 YSYEKL. The CDR3 runs to 12 residues. V was shortened by 7 bases and J by 13 bases, with 17 bases between the two germline ends. CDR3 in amino acids: CASTTNAVRQFF. Here the CDR3 DNA reads TGCGCCAGCACCACCAACGCGGTACGACAGTTCTTC.

V and J are TRBV18 and TRBJ2-7, with D uncertain. V was cut by 3 bases and J by 3 bases, with 9 bases left in between. Germline V gene lookup returns CDR1 KGHSH and CDR2 LQKENI. This CDR3 contains 13 residues. The CDR3 protein is CASSPAPSYEQYF. CDR3 DNA sequence: TGTGCCAGCTCACCGGCCCCGAGCTACGAGCAGTACTTC.

The chain carries TRBV5-6 and TRBJ2-2; 8 nucleotides agree with TRBD1. Germline-derived CDR1 and CDR2 are SGHDT and YYEEEE. The CDR3 sequence is 15 residues long. V lost 4 bases and J lost 5; bases outside the gene matches: 7. CDR3: CASSLGQVGTGELFF. The DNA of the CDR3 is TGTGCCAGCAGCCTGGGACAGGTGGGAACCGGGGAGCTGTTTTTT.

The rearrangement joins TRBV4-2 to TRBJ2-1, with D tentatively TRBD2 (5 bases). V was shortened by 1 base and J by 8 bases, with 15 bases between the two germline ends. The CDR3 has 15 amino acids. In germline, CDR1 is LGHNA, CDR2 YNFKEQ. CDR3 protein: CASSQVASPLDEQFF. CDR3 nucleotides: TGTGCCAGCAGCCAAGTAGCGTCCCCACTCGATGAGCAGTTCTTC.

The chain uses TRBV20-1 and TRBJ2-7; TRBD2 is a possible D gene (5 bases). This CDR3 is 15 amino acids long. V was clipped by 0 bases and J by 6 bases, with 18 bases between them. Germline V CDR1 and CDR2: DFQATT, SNEGSKA (reference sequence). CDR3 nucleotides: TGCAGTGCTAGAGATGTGGACCAGACTACTGGCGAGCAGTACTTC. It yields the protein CSARDVDQTTGEQYF.

The J gene is TRBJ2-3, the V gene TRBV29-1, with a weak D call TRBD2 (5 bases). Trimming removed 1 base from V and 4 bases from J, with 15 bases in between. Germline V gives CDR1 SQVTM, CDR2 ANQGSEA. The CDR3 is 15 residues long. The CDR3 is CSVEGGLKAADTQYF. CDR3 DNA sequence: TGCAGCGTTGAAGGGGGTCTAAAAGCGGCAGATACGCAGTATTTT.